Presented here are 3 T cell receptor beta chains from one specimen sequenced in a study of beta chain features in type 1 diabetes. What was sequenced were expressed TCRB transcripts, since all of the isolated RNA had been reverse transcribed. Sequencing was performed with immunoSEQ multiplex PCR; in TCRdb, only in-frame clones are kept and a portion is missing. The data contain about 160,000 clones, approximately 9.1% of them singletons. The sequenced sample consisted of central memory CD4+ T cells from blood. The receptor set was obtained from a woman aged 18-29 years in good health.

The CDR3 loop is CASSSRTGGGTEAFF. The CDR3 nucleotides read TGTGCCAGCAGCTCCCGGACCGGGGGTGGCACTGAAGCTTTCTTT. The genes are TRBV11-2 and TRBJ1-1, with D perhaps matching TRBD1 (5 bases). This CDR3 region has 15 residues. Trimming took 4 bases from V and 4 from J, leaving 16 bases between them. CDR1 and CDR2 from the germline V gene are SGHAT and FQNNGV.

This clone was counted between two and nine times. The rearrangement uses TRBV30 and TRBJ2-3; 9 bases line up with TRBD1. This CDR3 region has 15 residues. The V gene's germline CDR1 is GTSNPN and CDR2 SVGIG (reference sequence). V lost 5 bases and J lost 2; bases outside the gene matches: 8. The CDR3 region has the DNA TGTGCCTGGTCCCCGGGACAGGGTACCACAGATACGCAGTATTTT. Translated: CAWSPGQGTTDTQYF.

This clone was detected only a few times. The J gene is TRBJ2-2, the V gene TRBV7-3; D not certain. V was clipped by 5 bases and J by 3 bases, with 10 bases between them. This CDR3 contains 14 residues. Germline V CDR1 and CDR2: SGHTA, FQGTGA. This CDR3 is CASSPTSYTGELFF. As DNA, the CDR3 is TGTGCCAGCAGCCCAACGAGTTACACCGGGGAGCTGTTTTTT.